These 9 T cell receptor beta chains were sequenced from one sample in a study of blood T cell repertoires in COVID-19. Some clones are missing from TCRdb's copy, which holds only in-frame ones; the method was immunoSEQ multiplex PCR. The table includes 280,000 or so clones, over 75% detected once. The sequenced sample was PBMCs or T cells enriched from blood (not recorded which). The receptor set was obtained from a man younger than 45 who had recovered from COVID-19.

The chain recombines TRBV27 with TRBJ2-1; 15 bases align to TRBD2. CDR1 and CDR2 from the germline V gene are MNHEY and SMNVEV (reference sequence). Trimming took 4 bases from V and 4 from J; bases not matched to a gene: 8. CDR3 length equals 18 residues. The CDR3 loop is CASSSGLAGGPGYNEQFF. The CDR3 DNA sequence: TGTGCCAGCAGTTCTGGACTAGCGGGGGGGCCCGGGTACAATGAGCAGTTCTTC.

The V gene is TRBV2, the J gene TRBJ2-1, with D maybe TRBD1 (5 bases). Germline CDR1 reads SNHLY; CDR2 reads FYNNEI. The CDR3 spans 15 residues. The V gene lost 1 base and the J gene lost 2 bases, with 9 bases spanning the gap. The CDR3 sequence is CASSEDRGTYNEQFF. CDR3 in DNA: TGTGCCAGCAGTGAAGATAGGGGTACCTACAATGAGCAGTTCTTC.

V gene TRBV6-1 combines with J gene TRBJ2-2, with 9 positions matching TRBD2. There are 16 residues in the CDR3. CDR1 MNHNS and CDR2 SASEGT come from the germline V gene. J gave up 5 bases and V 4 bases, and 8 bases lay outside the gene matches. CDR3 nucleotides: TGTGCCAGCAGTGTGGTCGGTAGCGGGGGAACCGGGGAGCTGTTTTTT. As protein: CASSVVGSGGTGELFF.

This clone was found a few times. This chain joins TRBV24-1 and TRBJ1-5; 7 bases align to TRBD1. Germline lookup yields CDR1 KGHDR and CDR2 SFDVKD. The junction had 8 bases not matched to a gene; V was cut back by 3 bases and J by 4 bases. This CDR3 spans 16 amino acids. CDR3 in DNA: TGTGCCACCAGTGATGAACGACAGGGCTTTAATCAGCCCCAGCATTTT. Its protein product is CATSDERQGFNQPQHF.

This chain links TRBV4-1 with TRBJ1-2, with 11 bases fitting TRBD1. From germline, CDR1 is MGHRA and CDR2 YSYEKL. The CDR3 totals 15 residues. V gave up 5 bases and J gave up 4 bases; unmatched junction bases: 6. The CDR3 is CASSAGQGASYGYTF. The CDR3 DNA sequence: TGCGCCAGCAGCGCTGGACAGGGGGCTTCCTATGGCTACACCTTC.

The chain combines TRBV12-2 with TRBJ2-1; the table's D call, TRBD2, was not checked against the DNA. TRBV12-2 is an annotated pseudogene. The CDR3 extends over 13 amino acids. The CDR3 region has the DNA TGTGCAAGTCGCTTTAGGAGGTACAATGAGCAGTTCTTC. It encodes CASRFRRYNEQFF.

The gene calls are TRBV7-9 and TRBJ2-2; D ambiguous. The CDR3 is made up of 14 amino acids. Germline V gives CDR1 SEHNR, CDR2 FQNEAQ (reference sequence). The V end lost 3 bases, the J end lost 0 bases, and 5 bases lay between the germline ends. CDR3 sequence (DNA): TGTGCCAGCAGCTTTCTCTCGAACACCGGGGAGCTGTTTTTT. It codes for CASSFLSNTGELFF.

This chain's CDR3 is CATSDFTNTGELFF. In nucleotides, the CDR3 is TGTGCCACCAGTGATTTCACGAACACCGGGGAGCTGTTTTTT. V gene TRBV24-1 combines with J gene TRBJ2-2; D ambiguous. V was cut by 1 base and J by 0 bases, with 2 bases left in between. This CDR3 has 14 residues. The germline gives CDR1 KGHDR, CDR2 SFDVKD.

The chain recombines TRBV5-1 with TRBJ1-1, with TRBD1 identical over 7 bases. The CDR3 is 15 residues long. Germline lookup yields CDR1 SGHRS and CDR2 YFSETQ. The V gene end was trimmed by 3 bases and the J gene end by 1 base; junction bases not matched to a gene: 6. CDR3 nucleotides: TGCGCCAGCAGCTCCAACAGGGGAACGAACACTGAAGCTTTCTTT. Amino acid sequence: CASSSNRGTNTEAFF.